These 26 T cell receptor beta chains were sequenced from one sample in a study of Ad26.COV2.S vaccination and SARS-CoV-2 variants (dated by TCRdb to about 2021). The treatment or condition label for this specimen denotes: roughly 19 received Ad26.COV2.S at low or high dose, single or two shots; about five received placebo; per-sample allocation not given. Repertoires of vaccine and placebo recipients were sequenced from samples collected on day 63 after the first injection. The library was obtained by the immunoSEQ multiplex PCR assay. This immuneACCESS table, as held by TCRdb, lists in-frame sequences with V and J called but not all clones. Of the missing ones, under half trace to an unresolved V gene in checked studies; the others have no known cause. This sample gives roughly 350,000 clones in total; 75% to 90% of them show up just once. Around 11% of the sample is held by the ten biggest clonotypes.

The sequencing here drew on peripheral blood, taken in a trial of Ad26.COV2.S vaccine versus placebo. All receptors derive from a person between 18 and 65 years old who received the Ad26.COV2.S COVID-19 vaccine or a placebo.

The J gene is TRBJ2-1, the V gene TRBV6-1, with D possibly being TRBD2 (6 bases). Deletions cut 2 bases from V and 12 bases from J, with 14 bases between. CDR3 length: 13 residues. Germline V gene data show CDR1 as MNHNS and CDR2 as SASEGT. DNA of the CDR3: TGTGCCAGCAGTGAATCCCGGGGGTCCGGGCAGTTCTTC. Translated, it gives CASSESRGSGQFF.

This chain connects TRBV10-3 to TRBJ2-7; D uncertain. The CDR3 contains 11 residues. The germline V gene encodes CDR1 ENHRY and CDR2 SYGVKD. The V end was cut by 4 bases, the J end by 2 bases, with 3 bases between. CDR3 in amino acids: CAISGTYEQYF. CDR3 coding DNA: TGTGCCATCAGTGGCACCTACGAGCAGTACTTC.

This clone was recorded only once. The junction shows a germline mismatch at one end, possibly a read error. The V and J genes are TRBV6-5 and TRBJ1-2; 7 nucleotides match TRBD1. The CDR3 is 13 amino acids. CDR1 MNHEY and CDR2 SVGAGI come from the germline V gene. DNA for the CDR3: TGTGCCAGCAGTTACTTGATGGGACAGCTTAGCTCCTTC. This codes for CASSYLMGQLSSF.

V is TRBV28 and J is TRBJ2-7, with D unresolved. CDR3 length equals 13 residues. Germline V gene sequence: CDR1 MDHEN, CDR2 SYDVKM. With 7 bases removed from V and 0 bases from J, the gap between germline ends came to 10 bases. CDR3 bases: TGTGCCAGCAATGCGGCAGACTCCTACGAGCAGTACTTC. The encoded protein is CASNAADSYEQYF.

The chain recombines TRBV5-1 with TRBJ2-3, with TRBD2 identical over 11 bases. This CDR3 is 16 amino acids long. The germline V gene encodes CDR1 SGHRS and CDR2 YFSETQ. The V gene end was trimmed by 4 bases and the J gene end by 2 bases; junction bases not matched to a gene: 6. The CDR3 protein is CASSPGTSGPTDTQYF. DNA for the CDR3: TGCGCCAGCAGCCCAGGGACTAGCGGACCCACAGATACGCAGTATTTT.

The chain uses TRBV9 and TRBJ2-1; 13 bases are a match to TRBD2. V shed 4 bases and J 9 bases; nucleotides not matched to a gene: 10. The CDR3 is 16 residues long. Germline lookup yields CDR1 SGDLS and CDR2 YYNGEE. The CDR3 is CASSNQPGLAGFEQFF. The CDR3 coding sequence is TGTGCCAGCAGCAATCAGCCGGGACTAGCGGGATTTGAGCAGTTCTTC.

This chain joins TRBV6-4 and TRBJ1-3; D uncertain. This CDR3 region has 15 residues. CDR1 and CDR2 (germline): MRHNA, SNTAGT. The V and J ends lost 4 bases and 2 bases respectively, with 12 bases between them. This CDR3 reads CASSVMTRPGNTIYF. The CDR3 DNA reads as TGTGCCAGCAGTGTGATGACACGGCCTGGAAACACCATATATTTT.

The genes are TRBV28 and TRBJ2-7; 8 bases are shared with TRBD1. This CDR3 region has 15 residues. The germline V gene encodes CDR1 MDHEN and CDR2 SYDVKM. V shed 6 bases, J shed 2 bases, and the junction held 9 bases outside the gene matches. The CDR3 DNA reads TGTGCCAGCAGCACCCCGGACAGGGCGGCCTACGAGCAGTACTTC. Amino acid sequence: CASSTPDRAAYEQYF.

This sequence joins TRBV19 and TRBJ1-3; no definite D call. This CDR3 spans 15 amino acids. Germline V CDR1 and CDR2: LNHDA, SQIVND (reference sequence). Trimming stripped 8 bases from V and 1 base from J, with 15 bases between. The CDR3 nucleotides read TGTGCCAGTTCCTCAACAGTGCAATCTGGAAACACCATATATTTT. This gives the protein CASSSTVQSGNTIYF.

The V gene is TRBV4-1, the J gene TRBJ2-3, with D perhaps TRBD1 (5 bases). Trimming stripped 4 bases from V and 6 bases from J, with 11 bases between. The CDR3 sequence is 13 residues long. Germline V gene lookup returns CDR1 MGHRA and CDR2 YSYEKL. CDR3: CASSPDNLDTQYF. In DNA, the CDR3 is TGCGCCAGCAGCCCGGACAACTTGGATACGCAGTATTTT.

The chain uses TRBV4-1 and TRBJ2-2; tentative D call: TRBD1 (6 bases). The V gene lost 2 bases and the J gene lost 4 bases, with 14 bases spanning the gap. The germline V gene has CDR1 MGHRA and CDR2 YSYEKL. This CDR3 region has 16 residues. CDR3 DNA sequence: TGCGCCAGCAGCCAACCACAGGGTGGAGGCACCGGGGAGCTGTTTTTT. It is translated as CASSQPQGGGTGELFF.

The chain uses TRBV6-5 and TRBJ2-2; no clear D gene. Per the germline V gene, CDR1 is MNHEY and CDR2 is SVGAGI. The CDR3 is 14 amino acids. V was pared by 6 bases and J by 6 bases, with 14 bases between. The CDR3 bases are TGTGCCAGCAGCCTCTCCACGTGGGCCGGGGAGCTGTTTTTT. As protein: CASSLSTWAGELFF.

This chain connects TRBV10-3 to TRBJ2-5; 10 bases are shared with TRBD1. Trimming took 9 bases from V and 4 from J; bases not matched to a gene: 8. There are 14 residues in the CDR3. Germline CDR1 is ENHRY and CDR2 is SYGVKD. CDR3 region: CAISQGQGSETQYF. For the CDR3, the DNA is TGTGCCATTTCCCAGGGACAGGGGTCAGAGACCCAGTACTTC.

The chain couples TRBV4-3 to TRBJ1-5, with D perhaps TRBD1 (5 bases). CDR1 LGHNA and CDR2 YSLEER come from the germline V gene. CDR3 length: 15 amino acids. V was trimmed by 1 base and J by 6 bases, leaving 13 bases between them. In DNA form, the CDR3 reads TGCGCCAGCAGCCAAGGGTTGCAGGGAGGTCAGCCCCAGCATTTT. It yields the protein CASSQGLQGGQPQHF.

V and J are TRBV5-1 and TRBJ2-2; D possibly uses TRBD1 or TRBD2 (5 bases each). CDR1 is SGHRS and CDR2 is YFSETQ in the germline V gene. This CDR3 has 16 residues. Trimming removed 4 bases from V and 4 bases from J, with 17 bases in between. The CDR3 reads CASSPTRGGGTGELFF. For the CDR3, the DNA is TGCGCCAGCAGCCCCACTAGGGGTGGAGGCACCGGGGAGCTGTTTTTT.

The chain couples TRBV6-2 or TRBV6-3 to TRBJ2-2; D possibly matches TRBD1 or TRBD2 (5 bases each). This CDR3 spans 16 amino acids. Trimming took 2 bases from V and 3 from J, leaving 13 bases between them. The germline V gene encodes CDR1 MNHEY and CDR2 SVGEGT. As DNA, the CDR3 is TGTGCCAGCAGTTACGGTTGGGGGTCGGACACCGGGGAGCTGTTTTTT. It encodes CASSYGWGSDTGELFF.

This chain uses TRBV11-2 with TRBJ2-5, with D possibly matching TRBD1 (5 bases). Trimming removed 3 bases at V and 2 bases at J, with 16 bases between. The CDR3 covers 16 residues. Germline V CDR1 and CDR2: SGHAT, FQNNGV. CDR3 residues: CASSFTGAGEQETQYF. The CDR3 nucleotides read TGTGCCAGCAGCTTCACAGGTGCCGGTGAGCAAGAGACCCAGTACTTC.

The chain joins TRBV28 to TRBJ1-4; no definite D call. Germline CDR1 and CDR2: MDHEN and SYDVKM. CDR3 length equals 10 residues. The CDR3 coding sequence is TGTGTGGGTTGCGATGAAAAACTGTTTTTT. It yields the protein CVGCDEKLFF.

The CDR3 sequence: CASSPPGNTEAFF. The CDR3 DNA reads as TGTGCCAGCAGCCCCCCAGGGAACACTGAAGCTTTCTTT. The chain employs TRBV9 and TRBJ1-1; D ambiguous. The CDR3 has 13 residues. V was trimmed by 4 bases and J by 1 base, leaving 8 bases between them. Germline-derived CDR1 and CDR2 are SGDLS and YYNGEE.

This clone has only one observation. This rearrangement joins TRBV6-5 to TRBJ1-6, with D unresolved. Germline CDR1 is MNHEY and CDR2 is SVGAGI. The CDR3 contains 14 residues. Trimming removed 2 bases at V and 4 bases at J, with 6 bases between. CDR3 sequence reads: CASSYRAYNSPLHF. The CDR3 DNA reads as TGTGCCAGCAGTTACCGGGCTTATAATTCACCCCTCCACTTT.

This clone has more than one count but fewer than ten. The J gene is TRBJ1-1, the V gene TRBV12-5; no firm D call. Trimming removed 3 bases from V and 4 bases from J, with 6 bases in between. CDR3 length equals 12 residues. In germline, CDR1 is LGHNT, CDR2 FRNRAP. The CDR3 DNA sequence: TGTGCTAGTGGTTTCGGGAGCACTGAAGCTTTCTTT. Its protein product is CASGFGSTEAFF.

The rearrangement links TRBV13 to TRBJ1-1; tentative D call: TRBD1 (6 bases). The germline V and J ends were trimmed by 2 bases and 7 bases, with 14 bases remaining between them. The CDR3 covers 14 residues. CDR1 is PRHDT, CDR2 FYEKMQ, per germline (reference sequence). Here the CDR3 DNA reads TGTGCCAGCAGCTTAAACCAGGGGAACTTTGAAGCTTTCTTT. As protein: CASSLNQGNFEAFF.

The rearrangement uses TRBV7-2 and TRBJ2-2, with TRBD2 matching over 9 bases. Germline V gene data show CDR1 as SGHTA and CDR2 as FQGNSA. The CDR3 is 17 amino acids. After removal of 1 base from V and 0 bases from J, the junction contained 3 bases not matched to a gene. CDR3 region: CASSLGGGRANTGELFF. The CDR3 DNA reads TGTGCCAGCAGCTTAGGTGGCGGGAGGGCGAACACCGGGGAGCTGTTTTTT.

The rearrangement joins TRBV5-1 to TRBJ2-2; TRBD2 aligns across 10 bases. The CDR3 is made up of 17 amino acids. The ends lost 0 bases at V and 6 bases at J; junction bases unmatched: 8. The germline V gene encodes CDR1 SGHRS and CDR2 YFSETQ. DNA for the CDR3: TGCGCCAGCAGCTTGGCCGGTAGCGGGGGGAGCGCCGGGGAGCTGTTTTTT. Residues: CASSLAGSGGSAGELFF.

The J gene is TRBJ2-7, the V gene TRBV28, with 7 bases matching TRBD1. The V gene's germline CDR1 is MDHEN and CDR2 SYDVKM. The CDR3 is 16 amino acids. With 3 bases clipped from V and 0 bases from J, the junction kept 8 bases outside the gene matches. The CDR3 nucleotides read TGTGCCAGCAGTTTCGCCCGGGACAGCCCCTCCTACGAGCAGTACTTC. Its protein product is CASSFARDSPSYEQYF.

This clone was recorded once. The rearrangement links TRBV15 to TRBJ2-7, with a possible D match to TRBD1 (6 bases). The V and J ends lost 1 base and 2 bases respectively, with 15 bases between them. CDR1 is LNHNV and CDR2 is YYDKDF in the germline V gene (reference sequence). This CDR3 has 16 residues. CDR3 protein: CATSRGHSGATYEQYF. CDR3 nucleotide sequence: TGTGCCACCAGCAGAGGTCACTCAGGGGCGACCTACGAGCAGTACTTC.